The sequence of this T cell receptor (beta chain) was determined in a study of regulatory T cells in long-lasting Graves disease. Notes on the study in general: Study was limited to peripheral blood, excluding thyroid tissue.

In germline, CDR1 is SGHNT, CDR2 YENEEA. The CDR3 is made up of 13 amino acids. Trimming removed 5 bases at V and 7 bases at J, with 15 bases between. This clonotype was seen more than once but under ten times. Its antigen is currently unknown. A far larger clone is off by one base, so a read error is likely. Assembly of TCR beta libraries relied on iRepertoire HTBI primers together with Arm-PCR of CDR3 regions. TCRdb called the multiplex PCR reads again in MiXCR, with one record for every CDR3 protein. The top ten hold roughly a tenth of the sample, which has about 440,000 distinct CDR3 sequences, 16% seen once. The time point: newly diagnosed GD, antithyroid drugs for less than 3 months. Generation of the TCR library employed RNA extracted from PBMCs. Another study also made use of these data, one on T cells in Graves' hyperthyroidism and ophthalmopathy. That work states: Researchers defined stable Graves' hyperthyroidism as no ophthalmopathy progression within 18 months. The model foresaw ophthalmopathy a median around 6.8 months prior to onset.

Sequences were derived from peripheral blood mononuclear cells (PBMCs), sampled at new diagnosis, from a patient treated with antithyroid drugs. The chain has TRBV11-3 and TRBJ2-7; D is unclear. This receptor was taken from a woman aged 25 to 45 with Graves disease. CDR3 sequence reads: CASSMDLPGEQYF. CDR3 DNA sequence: TGTGCCAGCAGCATGGACCTGCCTGGGGAGCAGTACTTC.